Sequencing of this T cell receptor (beta chain) was carried out in a study of shared clonotypes between healthy human individuals. The table came from immunoSEQ multiplex PCR; TCRdb's copy has only in-frame clones and leaves some out. Seen here are about 820,000 clones, about 92% observed once, and the top ten hold about 25%. The V gene end was trimmed by 3 bases and the J gene end by 1 base; junction bases not matched to a gene: 3. Per the germline V gene, CDR1 is LNHDA and CDR2 is SQIVND (reference sequence). The CDR3 runs to 14 residues. The naive CD8 population came from CD45RO-negative cells selected for CCR7, without terminally differentiated effector memory CD45RA+ cells.

The chain joins TRBV19 to TRBJ2-7; 7 bases agree with TRBD1. The clonotype comes from a man aged 25 to 40 in good health. Sequenced material: naive CD8+ T cells sorted from blood. The chain's CDR3 is CASSMGQISYEQYF. For the CDR3, the DNA is TGTGCCAGTAGTATGGGACAGATTTCCTACGAGCAGTACTTC.